This is a list of T cell receptor beta chains from one sample in a study of T cell changes during pregnancy in multiple sclerosis. The method was immunoSEQ multiplex PCR; TCRdb's version includes in-frame clones alone and lacks a portion of them. This sample has roughly 99,000 clones, with 85% to 95% found just once. The source was peripheral blood, collected in the third trimester of pregnancy. The receptor set was obtained from a female donor in good health, enrolled as a control in a pregnancy study. Both conserved end residues are part of each CDR3. Fields, in order: V gene, D gene, J gene, clone size, CDR3 protein, CDR3 DNA. D genes are given only for firm matches. Only part of the rows carry a size: once, few, many, or a class if the clone is expanded.

v_gene: TRBV5-4; d_gene: NA; j_gene: TRBJ1-1; abundance: NA; CDR3aa: CASSLRAGRLTEAFF; CDR3nt: TGTGCCAGCAGCTTGCGTGCAGGGCGGCTAACTGAAGCTTTCTTT
v_gene: TRBV7-2; d_gene: TRBD2; j_gene: TRBJ2-1; abundance: NA; CDR3aa: CASSSGTSYNEQFF; CDR3nt: TGTGCCAGCAGCTCCGGGACTAGCTACAATGAGCAGTTCTTC
v_gene: TRBV15; d_gene: NA; j_gene: TRBJ1-4; abundance: NA; CDR3aa: CATSRDRGENEKLFF; CDR3nt: TGTGCCACCAGCAGAGATCGGGGGGAGAATGAAAAACTGTTTTTT
v_gene: TRBV7-2; d_gene: TRBD2; j_gene: TRBJ2-1; abundance: NA; CDR3aa: CASTPRKLASGGAGEQFF; CDR3nt: TGTGCCAGCACCCCCCGAAAATTAGCTAGCGGGGGGGCGGGTGAGCAGTTCTTC
v_gene: TRBV11-3; d_gene: TRBD2; j_gene: TRBJ2-7; abundance: NA; CDR3aa: CASSLRHPTSGGAEEQYF; CDR3nt: TGTGCCAGCAGCTTACGCCACCCCACTAGCGGGGGGGCAGAAGAGCAGTACTTC
v_gene: TRBV7-9; d_gene: TRBD1; j_gene: TRBJ1-4; abundance: NA; CDR3aa: CASSLGTGMATNEKLFF; CDR3nt: TGTGCCAGCAGCTTAGGGACAGGGATGGCAACTAATGAAAAACTGTTTTTT
v_gene: TRBV5-4; d_gene: NA; j_gene: TRBJ2-2; abundance: NA; CDR3aa: CASSGQTNTGELFF; CDR3nt: TGTGCCAGCAGCGGACAGACGAACACCGGGGAGCTGTTTTTT
v_gene: TRBV7-2; d_gene: NA; j_gene: TRBJ2-1; abundance: NA; CDR3aa: CASSSGLPGNEQFF; CDR3nt: TGTGCCAGCAGCTCGGGACTCCCGGGGAATGAGCAGTTCTTC
v_gene: TRBV5-6; d_gene: TRBD1; j_gene: TRBJ2-7; abundance: once; CDR3aa: CASSLGQGLFYEQYF; CDR3nt: TGTGCCAGCAGCTTGGGACAGGGTTTATTCTACGAGCAGTACTTC
v_gene: TRBV29-1; d_gene: NA; j_gene: TRBJ1-1; abundance: NA; CDR3aa: CSVEVGAVGGAFF; CDR3nt: TGCAGCGTTGAAGTAGGGGCAGTCGGAGGGGCTTTCTTT
v_gene: TRBV10-3; d_gene: NA; j_gene: TRBJ2-3; abundance: NA; CDR3aa: CAISESPGSTDTQYF; CDR3nt: TGTGCCATCAGTGAGTCCCCAGGCAGCACAGATACGCAGTATTTT
v_gene: TRBV7-9; d_gene: TRBD2; j_gene: TRBJ2-5; abundance: NA; CDR3aa: CASSSGGAETQYF; CDR3nt: TGTGCCAGCAGCTCGGGAGGGGCAGAGACCCAGTACTTC
v_gene: TRBV5-6; d_gene: TRBD1; j_gene: TRBJ2-1; abundance: once; CDR3aa: CASSPRKDRARNEQFF; CDR3nt: TGTGCCAGCAGCCCCCGAAAGGACAGGGCTCGGAATGAGCAGTTCTTC
v_gene: TRBV4-1; d_gene: NA; j_gene: TRBJ1-4; abundance: NA; CDR3aa: CASSLRTSSTNEKLFF; CDR3nt: TGCGCCAGCAGCCTTCGGACATCATCAACTAATGAAAAACTGTTTTTT
v_gene: TRBV6-5; d_gene: TRBD1; j_gene: TRBJ2-6; abundance: NA; CDR3aa: CASSPTGAGANVLTF; CDR3nt: TGTGCCAGCAGTCCTACAGGGGCTGGGGCCAACGTCCTGACTTTC
v_gene: TRBV21-1; d_gene: NA; j_gene: TRBJ1-2; abundance: NA; CDR3aa: CASGRHGRCYTF; CDR3nt: TGTGCCAGCGGTAGGCATGGGAGATGCTACACCTTC
v_gene: TRBV19; d_gene: NA; j_gene: TRBJ2-2; abundance: NA; CDR3aa: CASTYSTGELFF; CDR3nt: TGTGCCAGTACCTACAGCACCGGGGAGCTGTTTTTT
v_gene: TRBV4-3; d_gene: NA; j_gene: TRBJ1-6; abundance: few; CDR3aa: CASSQANYRSSSPLHF; CDR3nt: TGCGCCAGCAGCCAAGCGAATTACAGAAGCTCATCACCCCTCCACTTT
v_gene: TRBV4-2; d_gene: NA; j_gene: TRBJ1-3; abundance: once; CDR3aa: CASSQDWSNSGNTIYF; CDR3nt: TGTGCCAGCAGCCAAGATTGGAGCAACTCTGGAAACACCATATATTTT
v_gene: TRBV18; d_gene: NA; j_gene: TRBJ2-7; abundance: NA; CDR3aa: CASSPTTDSLTYEQYF; CDR3nt: TGTGCCAGCTCACCCACTACGGACAGCTTAACCTACGAGCAGTACTTC
v_gene: TRBV27; d_gene: TRBD2; j_gene: TRBJ2-1; abundance: NA; CDR3aa: CASSLYLAGGLYNEQFF; CDR3nt: TGTGCCAGCAGTTTATATCTAGCGGGGGGCCTCTACAATGAGCAGTTCTTC
v_gene: TRBV11-2; d_gene: TRBD1; j_gene: TRBJ2-7; abundance: NA; CDR3aa: CASSLGQGLEQYF; CDR3nt: TGTGCCAGCAGCTTAGGACAGGGTCTCGAGCAGTACTTC
v_gene: TRBV4-3; d_gene: TRBD1; j_gene: TRBJ2-7; abundance: NA; CDR3aa: CASSQNRGQLYEQYF; CDR3nt: TGCGCCAGCAGCCAAAACAGGGGGCAATTGTACGAGCAGTACTTC
v_gene: TRBV7-2; d_gene: NA; j_gene: TRBJ1-5; abundance: once; CDR3aa: CASSLVLNSHQPQHF; CDR3nt: TGTGCCAGCAGCTTAGTTCTTAATTCCCATCAGCCCCAGCATTTT
v_gene: TRBV5-1; d_gene: TRBD1; j_gene: TRBJ1-1; abundance: NA; CDR3aa: CASSKGQGNTEAFF; CDR3nt: TGCGCCAGCAGCAAGGGACAGGGGAACACTGAAGCTTTCTTT
v_gene: TRBV5-1; d_gene: NA; j_gene: TRBJ2-4; abundance: NA; CDR3aa: CASSLPGSKNIQYF; CDR3nt: TGCGCCAGCAGCCTGCCCGGGTCCAAAAACATTCAGTACTTC
v_gene: TRBV19; d_gene: NA; j_gene: TRBJ1-2; abundance: NA; CDR3aa: CASNIRFEGRYGYTF; CDR3nt: TGTGCCAGTAACATCAGGTTTGAGGGTCGGTATGGCTACACCTTC
v_gene: TRBV11-1; d_gene: TRBD2; j_gene: TRBJ2-1; abundance: NA; CDR3aa: CASSFGRGSQFF; CDR3nt: TGTGCCAGCAGCTTCGGGAGGGGGTCGCAGTTCTTC
v_gene: TRBV25-1; d_gene: NA; j_gene: TRBJ1-1; abundance: few; CDR3aa: CASSPGGVNEAFF; CDR3nt: TGTGCCAGCTCCCCTGGTGGAGTCAATGAAGCTTTCTTT
v_gene: TRBV18; d_gene: TRBD1; j_gene: TRBJ1-2; abundance: NA; CDR3aa: CASSPRDRSGYTF; CDR3nt: TGTGCCAGCTCACCCCGGGACAGGAGTGGCTACACCTTC
v_gene: TRBV4-1; d_gene: TRBD1; j_gene: TRBJ1-4; abundance: NA; CDR3aa: CASSKTGGAYSNEKLFF; CDR3nt: TGCGCCAGCAGTAAGACAGGGGGTGCGTATTCTAATGAAAAACTGTTTTTT
v_gene: TRBV12-5; d_gene: NA; j_gene: TRBJ1-1; abundance: NA; CDR3aa: CASGLGATEAFF; CDR3nt: TGTGCTAGTGGTTTGGGGGCCACTGAAGCTTTCTTT
v_gene: TRBV19; d_gene: NA; j_gene: TRBJ1-4; abundance: NA; CDR3aa: CASSLTVEKLFF; CDR3nt: TGTGCCAGTAGTTTGACAGTGGAAAAACTGTTTTTT
v_gene: TRBV6-5; d_gene: TRBD2; j_gene: TRBJ2-7; abundance: once; CDR3aa: CASSYTSGGFYEQYF; CDR3nt: TGTGCCAGCAGTTACACTAGCGGGGGCTTCTACGAGCAGTACTTC
v_gene: TRBV29-1; d_gene: TRBD1; j_gene: TRBJ1-4; abundance: NA; CDR3aa: CSAWQGATNEKLFF; CDR3nt: TGCAGCGCCTGGCAGGGGGCAACTAATGAAAAACTGTTTTTT
v_gene: TRBV28; d_gene: TRBD2; j_gene: TRBJ2-5; abundance: NA; CDR3aa: CASSFRLAGGLSETQYF; CDR3nt: TGTGCCAGCAGTTTTCGACTAGCGGGGGGGCTCTCGGAGACCCAGTACTTC
v_gene: TRBV11-1; d_gene: NA; j_gene: TRBJ2-7; abundance: NA; CDR3aa: CASSRRQYPNEQYF; CDR3nt: TGTGCCAGCAGTCGACGACAGTATCCAAACGAGCAGTACTTC
v_gene: TRBV14; d_gene: NA; j_gene: TRBJ1-1; abundance: NA; CDR3aa: CASSHGSGSAFF; CDR3nt: TGTGCCAGCAGCCACGGTTCAGGGTCGGCTTTCTTT
v_gene: TRBV5-4; d_gene: TRBD1; j_gene: TRBJ1-1; abundance: NA; CDR3aa: CASSSGTGAFF; CDR3nt: TGTGCCAGCAGCTCCGGGACAGGGGCTTTCTTT
v_gene: TRBV19; d_gene: NA; j_gene: TRBJ1-1; abundance: NA; CDR3aa: CASSIRSTEAFF; CDR3nt: TGTGCCAGTAGTATACGGTCCACTGAAGCTTTCTTT
v_gene: TRBV9; d_gene: NA; j_gene: TRBJ2-5; abundance: NA; CDR3aa: CASSVAGGLALETQYF; CDR3nt: TGTGCCAGCAGCGTAGCCGGGGGGCTTGCTCTAGAGACCCAGTACTTC
v_gene: TRBV5-1; d_gene: NA; j_gene: TRBJ2-5; abundance: NA; CDR3aa: CASSFTGYQETQYF; CDR3nt: TGCGCCAGCAGCTTCACCGGGTACCAAGAGACCCAGTACTTC
v_gene: TRBV4-3; d_gene: TRBD2; j_gene: TRBJ2-3; abundance: NA; CDR3aa: CASSQDALAGNFGTQYF; CDR3nt: TGCGCCAGCAGCCAAGATGCGCTAGCGGGGAATTTTGGTACGCAGTATTTT
v_gene: TRBV30; d_gene: NA; j_gene: TRBJ1-1; abundance: few; CDR3aa: CAWTGGGTEAFF; CDR3nt: TGTGCCTGGACGGGGGGGGGCACTGAAGCTTTCTTT
v_gene: TRBV2; d_gene: TRBD1; j_gene: TRBJ1-3; abundance: NA; CDR3aa: CASEVGGFGSGNTIYF; CDR3nt: TGTGCCAGCGAAGTAGGGGGCTTCGGGTCTGGAAACACCATATATTTT
v_gene: TRBV6-1; d_gene: NA; j_gene: TRBJ2-1; abundance: NA; CDR3aa: CASSEGWRGYNEQFF; CDR3nt: TGTGCCAGCAGTGAAGGGTGGAGGGGATACAATGAGCAGTTCTTC
v_gene: TRBV19; d_gene: NA; j_gene: TRBJ1-1; abundance: NA; CDR3aa: CASSMPTRSIEAFF; CDR3nt: TGTGCCAGTAGTATGCCGACCCGGAGCATTGAAGCTTTCTTT
v_gene: TRBV5-1; d_gene: NA; j_gene: TRBJ1-1; abundance: once; CDR3aa: CASSLALPNTEAFF; CDR3nt: TGCGCCAGCAGCTTGGCACTTCCGAACACTGAAGCTTTCTTT
v_gene: TRBV6-6; d_gene: NA; j_gene: TRBJ1-6; abundance: NA; CDR3aa: CASREGGSSPLHF; CDR3nt: TGTGCCAGCAGGGAGGGAGGTAGTTCACCCCTCCACTTT
v_gene: TRBV6-5; d_gene: NA; j_gene: TRBJ1-2; abundance: NA; CDR3aa: CASSPSGPLGGYTF; CDR3nt: TGTGCCAGCAGTCCATCGGGTCCGTTAGGTGGCTACACCTTC
v_gene: TRBV30; d_gene: NA; j_gene: TRBJ2-7; abundance: NA; CDR3aa: CAWSLGGSYEQYF; CDR3nt: TGTGCCTGGAGTTTGGGGGGCTCCTACGAGCAGTACTTC
v_gene: TRBV4-1; d_gene: TRBD1; j_gene: TRBJ1-5; abundance: NA; CDR3aa: CASSQVGRGQKQPQHF; CDR3nt: TGCGCCAGCAGCCAAGTGGGCAGGGGGCAGAAACAGCCCCAGCATTTT
v_gene: TRBV30; d_gene: NA; j_gene: TRBJ1-1; abundance: NA; CDR3aa: CAWNPDRGVAEAFF; CDR3nt: TGTGCCTGGAACCCCGACAGAGGAGTAGCTGAAGCTTTCTTT
v_gene: TRBV30; d_gene: NA; j_gene: TRBJ2-5; abundance: NA; CDR3aa: CAWRTQTQYF; CDR3nt: TGTGCCTGGAGAACACAGACCCAGTACTTC
v_gene: TRBV19; d_gene: TRBD1; j_gene: TRBJ2-5; abundance: NA; CDR3aa: CASSIPKGQGGETQYF; CDR3nt: TGTGCCAGTAGTATTCCAAAGGGACAGGGAGGGGAGACCCAGTACTTC
v_gene: TRBV19; d_gene: NA; j_gene: TRBJ1-1; abundance: NA; CDR3aa: CASSIVAGRTEAFF; CDR3nt: TGTGCCAGTAGTATCGTGGCAGGGAGGACTGAAGCTTTCTTT
v_gene: TRBV7-2; d_gene: NA; j_gene: TRBJ2-1; abundance: NA; CDR3aa: CASSLVPLIGALDEQFF; CDR3nt: TGTGCCAGCAGCTTAGTTCCTTTAATAGGGGCCTTGGATGAGCAGTTCTTC